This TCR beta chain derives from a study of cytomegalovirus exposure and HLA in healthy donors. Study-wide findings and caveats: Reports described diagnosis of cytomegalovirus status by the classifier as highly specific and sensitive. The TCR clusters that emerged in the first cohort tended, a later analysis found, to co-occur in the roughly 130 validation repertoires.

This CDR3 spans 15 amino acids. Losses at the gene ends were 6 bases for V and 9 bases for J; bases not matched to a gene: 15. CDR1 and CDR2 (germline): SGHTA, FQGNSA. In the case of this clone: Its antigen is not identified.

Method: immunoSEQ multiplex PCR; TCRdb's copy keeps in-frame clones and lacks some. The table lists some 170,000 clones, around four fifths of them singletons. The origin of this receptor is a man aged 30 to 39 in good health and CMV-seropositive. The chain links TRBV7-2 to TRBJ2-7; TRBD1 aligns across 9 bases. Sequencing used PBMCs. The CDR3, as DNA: TGTGCCAGCAGGGAGTTGGGGACAGGGACATTTGTGCAGTACTTC. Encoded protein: CASRELGTGTFVQYF.